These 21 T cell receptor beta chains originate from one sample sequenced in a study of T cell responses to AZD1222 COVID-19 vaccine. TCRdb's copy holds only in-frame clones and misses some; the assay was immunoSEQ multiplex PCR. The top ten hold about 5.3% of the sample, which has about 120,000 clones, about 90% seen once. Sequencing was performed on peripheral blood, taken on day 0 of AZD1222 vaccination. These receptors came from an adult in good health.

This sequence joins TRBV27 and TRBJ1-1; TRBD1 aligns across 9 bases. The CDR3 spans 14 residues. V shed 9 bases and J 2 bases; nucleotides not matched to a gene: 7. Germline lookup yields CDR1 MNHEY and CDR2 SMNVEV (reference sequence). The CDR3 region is CASGTGSSNTEAFF. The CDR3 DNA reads TGTGCCAGTGGGACAGGGTCCAGTAACACTGAAGCTTTCTTT.

The DNA of the CDR3 is TGTGCCATCAGTGAGTACAGGAATGGAGATACGCAGTATTTT. Amino acid sequence: CAISEYRNGDTQYF. The chain joins TRBV10-3 to TRBJ2-3, with a tentative D call TRBD1 (5 bases). Germline-derived CDR1 and CDR2 are ENHRY and SYGVKD. The CDR3 has 14 amino acids. With 1 base removed from V and 5 bases from J, the gap between germline ends came to 10 bases.

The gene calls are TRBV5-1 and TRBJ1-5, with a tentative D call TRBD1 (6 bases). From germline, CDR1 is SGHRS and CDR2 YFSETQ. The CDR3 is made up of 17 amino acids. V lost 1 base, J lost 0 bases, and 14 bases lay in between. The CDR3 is CASSLFARGNSNQPQHF. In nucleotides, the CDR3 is TGCGCCAGCAGCTTGTTTGCCAGGGGAAATAGCAATCAGCCCCAGCATTTT.

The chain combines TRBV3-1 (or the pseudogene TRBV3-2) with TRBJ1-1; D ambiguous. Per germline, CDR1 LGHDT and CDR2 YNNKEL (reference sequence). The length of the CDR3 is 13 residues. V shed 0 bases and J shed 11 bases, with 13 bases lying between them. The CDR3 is CASSQDYLGRAFF. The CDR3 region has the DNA TGTGCCAGCAGCCAAGATTATCTAGGACGGGCTTTCTTT.

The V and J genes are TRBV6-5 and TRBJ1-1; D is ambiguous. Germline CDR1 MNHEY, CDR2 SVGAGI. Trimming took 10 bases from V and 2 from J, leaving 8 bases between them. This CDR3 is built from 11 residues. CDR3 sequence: CATTQNTEAFF. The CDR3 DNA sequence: TGTGCCACCACACAAAACACTGAAGCTTTCTTT.

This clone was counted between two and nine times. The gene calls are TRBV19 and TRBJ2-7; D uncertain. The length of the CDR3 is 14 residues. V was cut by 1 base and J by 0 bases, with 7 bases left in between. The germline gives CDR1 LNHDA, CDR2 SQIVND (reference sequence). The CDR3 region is CASSIVAGSYEQYF. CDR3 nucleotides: TGTGCCAGTAGTATAGTAGCTGGCTCCTACGAGCAGTACTTC.

The CDR3 here is CASKTGGIYGYTF. CDR3 in DNA: TGTGCCAGCAAGACAGGGGGCATCTATGGCTACACCTTC. The chain combines TRBV28 with TRBJ1-2; 10 nucleotides agree with TRBD1. CDR1 is MDHEN, CDR2 SYDVKM, per germline. Germline trimming cut 7 bases from V and 4 bases from J; bases unmatched to any gene: 3. CDR3 length equals 13 residues.

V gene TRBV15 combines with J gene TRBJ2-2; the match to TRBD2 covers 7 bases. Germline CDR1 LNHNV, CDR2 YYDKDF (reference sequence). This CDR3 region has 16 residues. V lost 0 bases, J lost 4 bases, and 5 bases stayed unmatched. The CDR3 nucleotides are TGTGCCACCAGCAGAGACCCCTTAGCGGGCACCGGGGAGCTGTTTTTT. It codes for CATSRDPLAGTGELFF.

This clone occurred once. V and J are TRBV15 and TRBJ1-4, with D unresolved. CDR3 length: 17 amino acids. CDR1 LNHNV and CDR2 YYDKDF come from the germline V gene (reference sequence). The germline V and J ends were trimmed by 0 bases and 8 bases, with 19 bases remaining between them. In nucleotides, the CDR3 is TGTGCCACCAGCAGAGATCCGCCCCAAGATGGGAAAGAAAAACTGTTTTTT. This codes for CATSRDPPQDGKEKLFF.

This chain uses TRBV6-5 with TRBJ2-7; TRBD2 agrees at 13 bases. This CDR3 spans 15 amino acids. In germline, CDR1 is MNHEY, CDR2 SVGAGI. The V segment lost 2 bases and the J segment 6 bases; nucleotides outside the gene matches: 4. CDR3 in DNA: TGTGCCAGCAGTTACCGGACTAGCGGGAGATTCGAGCAGTACTTC. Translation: CASSYRTSGRFEQYF.

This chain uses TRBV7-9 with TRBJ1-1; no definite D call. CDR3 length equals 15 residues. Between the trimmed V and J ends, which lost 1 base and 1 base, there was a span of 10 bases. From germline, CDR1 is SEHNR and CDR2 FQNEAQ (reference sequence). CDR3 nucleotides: TGTGCCAGCAGCTTAGTGTCGTTGGGGAACACTGAAGCTTTCTTT. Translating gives CASSLVSLGNTEAFF.

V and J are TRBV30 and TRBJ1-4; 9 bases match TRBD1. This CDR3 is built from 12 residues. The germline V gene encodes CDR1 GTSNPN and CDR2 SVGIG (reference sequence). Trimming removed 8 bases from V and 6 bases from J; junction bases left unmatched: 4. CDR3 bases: TGTGCCGGGACAGGGATGGATGAAAAACTGTTTTTT. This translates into CAGTGMDEKLFF.

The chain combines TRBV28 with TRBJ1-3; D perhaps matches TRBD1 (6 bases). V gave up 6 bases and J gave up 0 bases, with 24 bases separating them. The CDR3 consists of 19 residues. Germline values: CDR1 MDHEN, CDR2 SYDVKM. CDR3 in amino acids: CASSPRGGKTVHSGNTIYF. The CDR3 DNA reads TGTGCCAGCAGCCCCAGAGGGGGAAAGACGGTGCACTCTGGAAACACCATATATTTT.

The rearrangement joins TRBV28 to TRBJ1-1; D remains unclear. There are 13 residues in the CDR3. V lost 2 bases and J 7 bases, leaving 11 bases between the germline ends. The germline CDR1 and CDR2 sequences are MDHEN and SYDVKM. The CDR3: CASSLVGRLEAFF. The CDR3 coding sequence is TGTGCCAGCAGTTTAGTAGGACGGCTTGAAGCTTTCTTT.

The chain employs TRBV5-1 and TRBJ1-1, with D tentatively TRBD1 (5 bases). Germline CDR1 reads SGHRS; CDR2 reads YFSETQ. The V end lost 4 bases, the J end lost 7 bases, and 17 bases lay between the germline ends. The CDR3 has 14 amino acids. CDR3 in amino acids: CASSPLGAGSEAFF. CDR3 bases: TGCGCCAGCAGCCCCCTTGGGGCCGGAAGTGAAGCTTTCTTT.

The CDR3 loop reads CASSRVYTEAFF. DNA for the CDR3: TGTGCCAGTAGTAGGGTCTACACTGAAGCTTTCTTT. V usage is TRBV19 and J usage is TRBJ1-1; D is ambiguous. CDR1 and CDR2 (germline): LNHDA, SQIVND (reference sequence). This CDR3 contains 12 residues. V was trimmed by 4 bases and J by 3 bases, leaving 6 bases between them.

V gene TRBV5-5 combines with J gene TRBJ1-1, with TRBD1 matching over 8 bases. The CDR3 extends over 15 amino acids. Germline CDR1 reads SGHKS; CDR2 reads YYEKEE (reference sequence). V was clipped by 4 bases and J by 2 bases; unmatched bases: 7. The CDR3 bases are TGTGCCAGCAGCCCAGGGGGCGCAGGCAACACTGAAGCTTTCTTT. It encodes CASSPGGAGNTEAFF. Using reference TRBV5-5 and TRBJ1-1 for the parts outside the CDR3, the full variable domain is DAGVTQSPTHLIKTRGQQVTLRCSPISGHKSVSWYQQVLGQGPQFIFQYYEKEERGRGNFPDRFSARQFPNYSSELNVNALLLGDSALYLCASSPGGAGNTEAFFGQGTRLTVV.

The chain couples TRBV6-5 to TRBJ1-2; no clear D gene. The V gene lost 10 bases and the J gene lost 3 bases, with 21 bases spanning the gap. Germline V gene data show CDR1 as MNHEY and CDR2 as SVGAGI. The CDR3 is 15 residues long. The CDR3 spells CATLSPPFGDYGYTF. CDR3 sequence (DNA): TGTGCCACCCTATCCCCGCCATTTGGAGACTATGGCTACACCTTC.

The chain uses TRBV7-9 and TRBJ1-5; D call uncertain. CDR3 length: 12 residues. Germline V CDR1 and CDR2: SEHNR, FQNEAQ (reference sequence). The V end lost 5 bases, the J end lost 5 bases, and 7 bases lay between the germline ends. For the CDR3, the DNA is TGTGCCAGCAGCCCGGACGATCAGCCCCAGCATTTT. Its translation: CASSPDDQPQHF.

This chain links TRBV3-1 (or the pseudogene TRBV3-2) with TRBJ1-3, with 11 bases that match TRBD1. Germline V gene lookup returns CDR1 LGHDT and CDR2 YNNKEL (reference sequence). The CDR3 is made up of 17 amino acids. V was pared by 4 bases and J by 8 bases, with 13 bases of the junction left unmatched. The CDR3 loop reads CASSRPGTGGFGYTIYF. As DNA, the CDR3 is TGTGCCAGCAGCCGGCCCGGGACAGGGGGTTTCGGATACACCATATATTTT.

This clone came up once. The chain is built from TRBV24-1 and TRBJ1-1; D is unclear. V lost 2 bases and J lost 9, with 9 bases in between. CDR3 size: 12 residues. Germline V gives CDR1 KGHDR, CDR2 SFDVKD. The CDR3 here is CATSDWGGKAFF. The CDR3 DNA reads TGTGCCACCAGTGATTGGGGTGGAAAAGCTTTCTTT.